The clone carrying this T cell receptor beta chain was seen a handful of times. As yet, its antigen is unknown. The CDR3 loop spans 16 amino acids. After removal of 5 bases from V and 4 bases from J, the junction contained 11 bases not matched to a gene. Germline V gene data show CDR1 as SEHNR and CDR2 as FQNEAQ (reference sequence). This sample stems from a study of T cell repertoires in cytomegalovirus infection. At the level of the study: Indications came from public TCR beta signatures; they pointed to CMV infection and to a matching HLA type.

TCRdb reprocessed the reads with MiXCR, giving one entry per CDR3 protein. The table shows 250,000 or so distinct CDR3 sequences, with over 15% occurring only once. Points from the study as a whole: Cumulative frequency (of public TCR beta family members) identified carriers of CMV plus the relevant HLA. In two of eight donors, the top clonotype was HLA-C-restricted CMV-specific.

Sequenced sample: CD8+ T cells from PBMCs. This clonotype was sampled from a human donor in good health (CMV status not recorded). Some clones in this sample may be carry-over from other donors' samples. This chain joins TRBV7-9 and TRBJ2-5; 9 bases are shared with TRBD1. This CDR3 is CASSHDRGQGTETQYF. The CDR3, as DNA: TGTGCCAGCAGCCACGACCGGGGACAGGGTACAGAGACCCAGTACTTC.